The 30 T cell receptor beta chains given below trace back to one sample, sequenced in a study of cytomegalovirus exposure and HLA in healthy donors (dated by TCRdb to 2015 to 2018). Library method: the immunoSEQ multiplex PCR assay. For the multiplex PCR, a mixture combining 60 forward primers for TCR Vbeta segments and 13 reverse primers for TCR Jbeta segments was used. As stored in TCRdb, this immuneACCESS dataset retains in-frame rearrangements with V and J assigned. A fraction of the clones does not appear; measured against another copy, unresolved V genes explain less than half of the discrepancy, and the remainder lacks a known reason. The sample table records 150,000 to 200,000 clones; around 83% of these occur just once. Roughly 6.7% of the sample goes to the ten largest clones. Source material: PBMCs. Source of these receptors: a man in his fifties or sixties in good health and CMV-seropositive.

This rearrangement joins TRBV5-4 to TRBJ2-2; possible D gene TRBD1, 7 bases. Trimming removed 7 bases at V and 2 bases at J, with 15 bases between. CDR1 is SGHNT, CDR2 YYREEE, per germline (reference sequence). This CDR3 spans 15 amino acids. The CDR3 nucleotides read TGTGCCAGCGGGTTCAGGGGGGTCAACACCGGGGAGCTGTTTTTT. This translates into CASGFRGVNTGELFF.

The V call is TRBV10-1, the J call TRBJ1-2; no clear D gene. This CDR3 region has 13 residues. The ends were cut back, 3 bases at V and 4 bases at J, with 9 bases in the middle. Germline V gene data show CDR1 as WNHNN and CDR2 as SYGVQD (reference sequence). CDR3 protein: CASSDSLGYGYTF. The CDR3 DNA is TGCGCCAGCAGTGATAGCTTAGGCTATGGCTACACCTTC.

The chain joins TRBV29-1 to TRBJ2-3; TRBD1 is a possible D gene (6 bases). Germline V CDR1 and CDR2: SQVTM, ANQGSEA. This CDR3 is 12 amino acids long. V gave up 7 bases and J gave up 2 bases, with 10 bases separating them. The CDR3 DNA follows: TGCAGCGCGTACAGGGACACAGATACGCAGTATTTT. This gives the protein CSAYRDTDTQYF.

On this clone: A junction end diverges from the germline sequence, so it may reflect a read error. This specimen includes other DNA sequences encoding the same CDR3. The chain employs TRBV6-1 and TRBJ2-7; 8 bases fit TRBD1. The length of the CDR3 is 16 residues. Germline CDR1 is MNHNS and CDR2 is SASEGT. This chain's CDR3 is CASREETGVGSYEQYF. CDR3 DNA: TGTGCCAGCAGAGAAGAGACAGGGGTTGGATCCTACGAGCAGTACTTC.

The chain joins TRBV7-7 to TRBJ2-2, with 9 bases lining up with TRBD1. Germline V lookup: CDR1 SSHAT, CDR2 FNYEAQ (reference sequence). The ends lost 2 bases at V and 5 bases at J; junction bases unmatched: 12. The CDR3 is 18 residues long. DNA for the CDR3: TGTGCCAGCAGCTTACATGTCTCCGGGACAGGGTTGACCGGGGAGCTGTTTTTT. Its translation: CASSLHVSGTGLTGELFF.

The genes are TRBV27 and TRBJ2-7; no clear D gene. The germline gives CDR1 MNHEY, CDR2 SMNVEV (reference sequence). Trimming removed 3 bases at V and 1 base at J, with 13 bases between. This CDR3 has 15 amino acids. CDR3 bases: TGTGCCAGCAGTTTGAGGATGACCGATTCCTACGAGCAGTACTTC. As protein: CASSLRMTDSYEQYF.

V usage is TRBV30 and J usage is TRBJ1-3; D might be TRBD1 (5 bases). The CDR3 length is 13 residues. V dropped 0 bases and J dropped 8 bases, with 11 bases sitting between them. Per germline, CDR1 GTSNPN and CDR2 SVGIG (reference sequence). As DNA, the CDR3 is TGTGCCTGGAGTGTCCTCCTAGGGGACACCATATATTTT. Its protein is CAWSVLLGDTIYF.

This clone was seen a few times. The chain combines TRBV28 with TRBJ2-1; 9 positions match TRBD1. V shed 10 bases, J shed 7 bases, and the junction held 8 bases outside the gene matches. Per germline, CDR1 MDHEN and CDR2 SYDVKM. CDR3 length: 13 amino acids. In DNA, the CDR3 is TGTGCCATTATGACAGGGGGTTGGAATGAGCAGTTCTTC. Translating gives CAIMTGGWNEQFF.

V is TRBV4-1 and J is TRBJ1-4, with 9 bases lining up with TRBD1. Germline CDR1 is MGHRA and CDR2 is YSYEKL. This CDR3 is built from 15 residues. V lost 1 base and J lost 7; bases outside the gene matches: 4. The CDR3 DNA is TGCGCCAGCAGCCAAGTGGAGACAGGGGGTGAAAAACTGTTTTTT. Translation: CASSQVETGGEKLFF.

The chain has TRBV5-5 and TRBJ2-1, with TRBD1 as a possible D gene (5 bases). V was trimmed by 0 bases and J by 10 bases, leaving 5 bases between them. Germline CDR1 and CDR2: SGHKS and YYEKEE (reference sequence). The CDR3 runs to 11 residues. The CDR3 DNA sequence: TGTGCCAGCAGCTTGGCAGGGGAGCAGTTCTTC. Its protein product is CASSLAGEQFF.

Concerning this clone: The germline gene is not matched at one end of the junction; a read error may be the cause. Other DNA sequences in the same sample also yield this CDR3. This chain connects TRBV5-1 to TRBJ2-2; 10 positions agree with TRBD1. CDR1 is SGHRS and CDR2 is YFSETQ in the germline V gene. The CDR3 sequence is 16 residues long. The CDR3 spells CASSIRQGAKTGELFF. The CDR3 DNA follows: TGCGCCAGCAGCATCCGACAGGGGGCGAAGACCGGGGAGCTGTTTTTT.

This clone was recorded a few times. V usage is TRBV29-1 and J usage is TRBJ1-2, with D possibly TRBD1 on 6 matching bases. There are 13 residues in the CDR3. Germline CDR1 reads SQVTM; CDR2 reads ANQGSEA. Trimming cost V 5 bases and J 4 bases, with 14 bases left between them. CDR3: CSVLGGKGYGYTF. The CDR3 coding sequence is TGCAGCGTTCTAGGGGGAAAGGGCTATGGCTACACCTTC.

The V call is TRBV18, the J call TRBJ1-5, with TRBD1 matching over 8 bases. CDR1 and CDR2 (germline): KGHSH, LQKENI. V was clipped by 3 bases and J by 4 bases; unmatched bases: 8. This CDR3 comprises 16 residues. The CDR3 coding sequence is TGTGCCAGCTCACCCCCCGGGACAGGTATTAATCAGCCCCAGCATTTT. This gives the protein CASSPPGTGINQPQHF.

The chain uses TRBV6-6 and TRBJ1-4; D call uncertain. The germline V gene encodes CDR1 MNHNY and CDR2 SVGAGI (reference sequence). This CDR3 has 14 residues. The ends were cut back, 5 bases at V and 8 bases at J, with 15 bases in the middle. The CDR3 reads CASSRGRTLEKLFF. In DNA form, the CDR3 reads TGTGCCAGCAGTCGGGGTCGGACGTTGGAAAAACTGTTTTTT.

The chain combines TRBV6-1 with TRBJ2-2; 7 bases map to TRBD2. J lost 0 bases, V lost 4 bases, and 8 bases had no gene match. There are 17 residues in the CDR3. Germline V lookup: CDR1 MNHNS, CDR2 SASEGT. The chain's CDR3 is CASSVYASGANTGELFF. In nucleotides, the CDR3 is TGTGCCAGCAGTGTTTACGCTAGCGGAGCGAACACCGGGGAGCTGTTTTTT.

The chain uses TRBV5-1 and TRBJ2-2; TRBD2 matches at 11 bases. Germline V CDR1 and CDR2: SGHRS, YFSETQ. V was pared by 4 bases and J by 6 bases, with 11 bases of the junction left unmatched. This CDR3 spans 17 amino acids. CDR3 nucleotide sequence: TGCGCCAGCAGCACCCCCGGGACTAGCGGACGGGCCGGGGAGCTGTTTTTT. Amino acid sequence: CASSTPGTSGRAGELFF.

The V and J genes are TRBV13 and TRBJ1-4, with D perhaps TRBD1 (5 bases). Germline V gene sequence: CDR1 PRHDT, CDR2 FYEKMQ (reference sequence). The V end lost 2 bases, the J end lost 0 bases, and 7 bases lay between the germline ends. This CDR3 comprises 15 residues. In DNA, the CDR3 is TGTGCCAGCAGCTTACGACAGACAACTAATGAAAAACTGTTTTTT. Residues: CASSLRQTTNEKLFF. Full variable domain (missing parts from reference TRBV13 and TRBJ1-4): AAGVIQSPRHLIKEKRETATLKCYPIPRHDTVYWYQQGPGQDPQFLISFYEKMQSDKGSIPDRFSAQQFSDYHSELNMSSLELGDSALYFCASSLRQTTNEKLFFGSGTQLSVL.

The chain uses TRBV12-5 and TRBJ1-1; TRBD1 aligns across 11 bases. After removal of 3 bases from V and 8 bases from J, the junction contained 2 bases not matched to a gene. Germline values: CDR1 LGHNT, CDR2 FRNRAP. This CDR3 is 13 amino acids long. The CDR3 sequence is CASGLGQGAEAFF. The CDR3 DNA is TGTGCTAGTGGTTTAGGACAGGGGGCCGAAGCTTTCTTT.

This chain joins TRBV27 and TRBJ1-6, with D tentatively TRBD1 (6 bases). The CDR3 runs 14 residues. Germline V gene data show CDR1 as MNHEY and CDR2 as SMNVEV (reference sequence). V lost 5 bases and J 8 bases, leaving 13 bases between the germline ends. CDR3 in DNA: TGTGCCAGCAGTCTTACAGGGTACGATTCACCCCTCCACTTT. Translated, it gives CASSLTGYDSPLHF.

The chain combines TRBV5-1 with TRBJ2-7, with TRBD2 matching 7 bases. This CDR3 region has 17 residues. The junction had 12 bases not matched to a gene; V was cut back by 2 bases and J by 1 base. CDR1 and CDR2 (germline): SGHRS, YFSETQ. Written as DNA, the CDR3 is TGCGCCAGCAGCTTTCGAGGGGAGGGGCGGTTGTCCTACGAGCAGTACTTC. Translated: CASSFRGEGRLSYEQYF.

This chain's CDR3 is CASSGQGVGEQYF. The CDR3 nucleotides read TGTGCCAGCAGTGGGCAGGGGGTCGGAGAGCAGTACTTC. V is TRBV2 and J is TRBJ2-7; 7 bases map to TRBD1. The germline V gene has CDR1 SNHLY and CDR2 FYNNEI. CDR3 length: 13 residues. V was pared by 4 bases and J by 7 bases, with 7 bases of the junction left unmatched. Based on the CDR3 plus reference TRBV2 and TRBJ2-7, the full variable domain is EPEVTQTPSHQVTQMGQEVILRCVPISNHLYFYWYRQILGQKVEFLVSFYNNEISEKSEIFDDQFSVERPDGSNFTLKIRSTKLEDSAMYFCASSGQGVGEQYFGPGTRLTVT.

The chain couples TRBV6-1 to TRBJ2-2, with a weak D call TRBD2 (6 bases). The germline V gene encodes CDR1 MNHNS and CDR2 SASEGT. Trimming removed 4 bases at V and 5 bases at J, with 17 bases between. This CDR3 has 16 amino acids. This chain's CDR3 is CASSGRVAGSTGELFF. CDR3 nucleotides: TGTGCCAGCAGTGGCCGGGTGGCGGGGTCGACCGGGGAGCTGTTTTTT.

The CDR3 region is CASSVGRGNTDTQYF. In nucleotides, the CDR3 is TGTGCCAGCAGTGTGGGGCGGGGAAACACAGATACGCAGTATTTT. The rearrangement uses TRBV2 and TRBJ2-3; perhaps TRBD2 as D (6 bases). CDR3 size: 15 residues. The germline gives CDR1 SNHLY, CDR2 FYNNEI. Trimming removed 4 bases at V and 2 bases at J, with 13 bases between.

The rearrangement joins TRBV2 to TRBJ2-5; 8 bases agree with TRBD2. The CDR3 extends over 14 amino acids. Germline CDR1 is SNHLY and CDR2 is FYNNEI. Trimming took 9 bases from V and 5 from J; bases not matched to a gene: 11. CDR3 residues: CASDPGLGMETQYF. The CDR3 nucleotides are TGTGCCAGTGACCCGGGACTAGGGATGGAGACCCAGTACTTC.

V is TRBV9 and J is TRBJ2-1; 11 nucleotides match TRBD2. Per germline, CDR1 SGDLS and CDR2 YYNGEE. J was trimmed by 10 bases and V by 0 bases; bases with no gene match: 3. The CDR3 length is 14 residues. The CDR3 coding sequence is TGTGCCAGCAGCGTAGGACTAGCGGGACCCGAGCAGTTCTTC. Amino acids: CASSVGLAGPEQFF.

V and J are TRBV6-1 and TRBJ2-5, with 10 bases lining up with TRBD1. CDR3 length equals 15 residues. The germline V gene has CDR1 MNHNS and CDR2 SASEGT. The V and J ends lost 3 bases and 5 bases, in that order; junction bases with no gene match: 6. The CDR3 DNA follows: TGTGCCAGCAGTGATGGGACAGGGGCGTGGGAGACCCAGTACTTC. It is translated as CASSDGTGAWETQYF.

The J gene is TRBJ1-5, the V gene TRBV5-8; D is undetermined. The CDR3 consists of 14 residues. CDR1 and CDR2 from the germline V gene are SGHTS and YDEGEE. Trimming shortened V by 2 bases and J by 5 bases, and 11 bases separated the two germline ends. The CDR3 region has the DNA TGTGCCAGCAGCTTATGGCAGGCCCATCAGCCCCAGCATTTT. Its translation: CASSLWQAHQPQHF.

This chain uses TRBV7-2 with TRBJ1-4; TRBD1 matches at 7 bases. The CDR3 length is 15 residues. CDR1 and CDR2 from the germline V gene are SGHTA and FQGNSA. With 5 bases clipped from V and 4 bases from J, the junction kept 7 bases outside the gene matches. CDR3 sequence: CASSPPGQNNEKLFF. As DNA, the CDR3 is TGTGCCAGCAGCCCCCCGGGACAGAATAATGAAAAACTGTTTTTT.

As DNA, the CDR3 is TGTGCCAGTAGTATTTCAGGACAGGGGACCTACGAGCAGTACTTC. Translating it yields CASSISGQGTYEQYF. The chain employs TRBV19 and TRBJ2-7; 9 nucleotides match TRBD1. The J segment lost 2 bases and the V segment lost 3 bases, leaving 5 bases of the junction unmatched. The CDR3 loop spans 15 amino acids. Germline CDR1 is LNHDA and CDR2 is SQIVND (reference sequence).

This sequence joins TRBV25-1 and TRBJ1-2; the match to TRBD1 covers 8 bases. This CDR3 contains 14 residues. Germline loops: CDR1 MGHDK, CDR2 SYGVNS. Trimming cost V 5 bases and J 7 bases; bases outside gene matches: 9. This CDR3 is CASSSPRGLTGYTF. Here the CDR3 DNA reads TGTGCCAGCAGTTCGCCCAGGGGGCTTACTGGCTACACCTTC.